Presented here are 32 T cell receptor beta chains from one specimen sequenced in a study of CD8 T cells in ankylosing spondylitis. One entry per CDR3 protein results from TCRdb running MiXCR on the 5' RACE reads. Of roughly 40,000 distinct CDR3 sequences listed, about 11% are singletons. Sequenced: blood, either unsorted or a sorted T cell fraction (not recorded which). The receptor set was obtained from a male donor with ankylosing spondylitis or in good health (not recorded which).

J is TRBJ1-1 and V is TRBV7-9; tentatively, D is TRBD1 (6 bases). Trimming removed 10 bases at V and 10 bases at J, with 25 bases between. The CDR3 is 14 residues long. Germline CDR1 reads SEHNR; CDR2 reads FQNEAQ (reference sequence). CDR3 coding DNA: TGTGCCACCCAAACTGACAGGCGGGGGCAACGAGCTTTCTTT. This sequence encodes CATQTDRRGQRAFF.

This clonotype appeared many times. The chain joins TRBV5-1 to TRBJ2-3, with TRBD1 identical over 7 bases. CDR1 is SGHRS, CDR2 YFSETQ, per germline. The CDR3 consists of 15 residues. J was trimmed by 1 base and V by 4 bases; bases with no gene match: 6. The CDR3 DNA reads TGCGCCAGCAGCGAACGGGACAGACGCACAGATACGCAGTATTTT. It is translated as CASSERDRRTDTQYF. The full variable domain, with the rest looked up from reference TRBV5-1 and TRBJ2-3, is KAGVTQTPRYLIKTRGQQVTLSCSPISGHRSVSWYQQTPGQGLQFLFEYFSETQRNKGNFPGRFSGRQFSNSRSEMNVSTLELGDSALYLCASSERDRRTDTQYFGPGTRLTVL.

Worth noting for this clonotype: A much larger clone lies a single base off, so this may be a read error. The rearrangement links TRBV28 to TRBJ2-3; no firm D call. V lost 2 bases and J lost 2, with 11 bases in between. This CDR3 contains 15 residues. Per germline, CDR1 MDHEN and CDR2 SYDVKM. DNA for the CDR3: TGTGCCAGCAGTTTAGTGATGCCCCACACAGATACGCAGTATTTT. This encodes CASSLVMPHTDTQYF. Full variable domain (remainder filled in from reference TRBV28 and TRBJ2-3): DVKVTQSSRYLVKRTGEKVFLECVQDMDHENMFWYRQDPGLGLRLIYFSYDVKMKEKGDIPEGYSVSREKKERFSLILESASTNQTSMYLCASSLVMPHTDTQYFGPGTRLTVL.

The gene calls are TRBV11-1 and TRBJ2-7; 9 nucleotides line up with TRBD1. This CDR3 is 14 amino acids long. Germline V gives CDR1 SGHAT, CDR2 FQDESV (reference sequence). With V trimmed by 5 bases and J by 5 bases, 7 bases remained unmatched. The CDR3 sequence is CASSPYTGGHEQYF. DNA for the CDR3: TGTGCCAGCAGCCCATATACAGGGGGCCACGAGCAGTACTTC. Using reference TRBV11-1 and TRBJ2-7 for the parts outside the CDR3, the full variable domain is EAEVAQSPRYKITEKSQAVAFWCDPISGHATLYWYRQILGQGPELLVQFQDESVVDDSQLPKDRFSAERLKGVDSTLKIQPAELGDSAMYLCASSPYTGGHEQYFGPGTRLTVT.

This clonotype was counted many times. The rearrangement uses TRBV5-1 and TRBJ2-3, with D possibly TRBD2 on 5 matching bases. The CDR3 totals 15 residues. Trimming removed 0 bases at V and 2 bases at J, with 10 bases between. CDR1 is SGHRS, CDR2 YFSETQ, per germline. CDR3 sequence: CASSLVRGFTDTQYF. The CDR3 DNA reads as TGCGCCAGCAGCTTGGTTCGGGGATTCACAGATACGCAGTATTTT.

This clonotype was seen more than once but under ten times. The J gene is TRBJ2-3, the V gene TRBV5-1; D is perhaps TRBD2 (6 bases). The V gene lost 5 bases and the J gene lost 4 bases, with 14 bases spanning the gap. Germline CDR1 is SGHRS and CDR2 is YFSETQ. The CDR3 contains 14 residues. The CDR3 loop is CASRRGTSPDTQYF. CDR3 DNA: TGCGCCAGCAGGAGGGGTACTAGCCCAGATACGCAGTATTTT.

This clonotype was counted ten times or more. This chain uses TRBV5-1 with TRBJ2-5, with no clear D. The germline gives CDR1 SGHRS, CDR2 YFSETQ. This CDR3 comprises 14 residues. Between the trimmed V and J ends, which lost 2 bases and 0 bases, there was a span of 8 bases. The CDR3 sequence is CASSLDRHQETQYF. In DNA form, the CDR3 reads TGCGCCAGCAGCTTAGATAGACACCAAGAGACCCAGTACTTC. Filled out from reference TRBV5-1 and TRBJ2-5, the complete variable domain reads KAGVTQTPRYLIKTRGQQVTLSCSPISGHRSVSWYQQTPGQGLQFLFEYFSETQRNKGNFPGRFSGRQFSNSRSEMNVSTLELGDSALYLCASSLDRHQETQYFGPGTRLLVL.

This clonotype has ten or more counts. The chain joins TRBV15 to TRBJ2-1; 7 nucleotides agree with TRBD1. From germline, CDR1 is LNHNV and CDR2 YYDKDF (reference sequence). The J segment lost 4 bases and the V segment lost 3 bases, leaving 3 bases of the junction unmatched. This CDR3 comprises 14 residues. The CDR3 is CATSRDRRYNEQFF. CDR3 nucleotide sequence: TGTGCCACCAGCAGGGACAGGCGATACAATGAGCAGTTCTTC.

This clonotype has more than one count but fewer than ten. The J gene is TRBJ2-2, the V gene TRBV15; D possibly uses TRBD1 or TRBD2 (5 bases each). In germline, CDR1 is LNHNV, CDR2 YYDKDF (reference sequence). The CDR3 totals 15 residues. V lost 5 bases and J lost 9, with 19 bases in between. The chain's CDR3 is CATSDRPFEGRELFF. The CDR3 DNA reads TGTGCCACCAGCGACAGACCATTTGAGGGCCGGGAGCTGTTTTTT.

Many counts were recorded for this clonotype. The chain combines TRBV27 with TRBJ1-5; TRBD1 matches 9 bases. CDR1 and CDR2 (germline): MNHEY, SMNVEV (reference sequence). The V and J ends lost 0 bases and 5 bases, in that order; junction bases with no gene match: 5. CDR3 length equals 16 residues. In DNA, the CDR3 is TGTGCCAGCAGTTTATCGGGGACAGGGCTTTATCAGCCCCAGCATTTT. Encoded protein: CASSLSGTGLYQPQHF.

This clonotype showed up just a few times. The rearrangement joins TRBV6-2 or TRBV6-3 to TRBJ1-1; 7 positions agree with TRBD1. CDR3 length equals 17 residues. CDR1 is MNHEY, CDR2 SVGEGT, per germline. The V gene end was trimmed by 0 bases and the J gene end by 5 bases; junction bases not matched to a gene: 12. CDR3 bases: TGTGCCAGCAGTTACTCTAGGGGACAGCCCGAGGGGACTGAAGCTTTCTTT. Protein product: CASSYSRGQPEGTEAFF.

Ten or more counts support this clonotype. V gene TRBV5-6 combines with J gene TRBJ1-2; D is undetermined. V shed 1 base and J shed 4 bases, with 20 bases lying between them. The germline CDR1 and CDR2 sequences are SGHDT and YYEEEE. The CDR3 has 17 residues. CDR3 loop: CASSLQYDSPTSYGYTF. In DNA form, the CDR3 reads TGTGCCAGCAGCTTGCAGTATGATTCCCCAACGAGCTATGGCTACACCTTC.

Ten or more counts support this clonotype. V and J are TRBV29-1 and TRBJ1-3; the match to TRBD1 covers 7 bases. With V trimmed by 4 bases and J by 3 bases, 3 bases remained unmatched. Germline CDR1 and CDR2: SQVTM and ANQGSEA. The CDR3 consists of 13 residues. The CDR3 DNA reads as TGCAGCGTTGCCCGACAGGGTGGAAACACCATATATTTT. Its protein is CSVARQGGNTIYF.

This rearrangement joins TRBV30 to TRBJ1-2, with 8 bases lining up with TRBD1. The V segment lost 2 bases and the J segment 7 bases; nucleotides outside the gene matches: 9. From germline, CDR1 is GTSNPN and CDR2 SVGIG (reference sequence). There are 14 residues in the CDR3. The CDR3 spells CAWSLSGQGLGYTF. CDR3 bases: TGTGCCTGGAGTCTCTCAGGACAGGGCCTTGGCTACACCTTC.

This clonotype occurred many times. The J gene is TRBJ1-4, the V gene TRBV5-1; 9 positions match TRBD1. The ends lost 7 bases at V and 5 bases at J; junction bases unmatched: 6. The V gene's germline CDR1 is SGHRS and CDR2 YFSETQ. The CDR3 sequence is 14 residues long. CDR3: CASSTGTGNEKLFF. The CDR3 DNA reads as TGCGCCAGCTCCACCGGGACAGGGAATGAAAAACTGTTTTTT.

This clonotype was seen a few times. The chain uses TRBV7-2 and TRBJ2-3, with D unresolved. Trimming took off 5 bases at V and 2 bases at J, with 17 bases between the two ends. This CDR3 has 16 amino acids. The V gene's germline CDR1 is SGHTA and CDR2 FQGNSA. The CDR3 sequence is CASSPRRNRATDTQYF. The CDR3 region has the DNA TGTGCCAGCAGCCCTCGCAGGAATAGGGCCACAGATACGCAGTATTTT.

The sample holds many counts of this clonotype. V gene TRBV3-1 combines with J gene TRBJ1-2; D is unresolved. The V gene's germline CDR1 is LGHDT and CDR2 YNNKEL (reference sequence). The CDR3 spans 12 residues. The germline V and J ends were trimmed by 1 base and 3 bases, with 3 bases remaining between them. CDR3 region: CASSQVDYGYTF. The DNA of the CDR3 is TGTGCCAGCAGCCAAGTTGACTATGGCTACACCTTC.

The V call is TRBV5-1, the J call TRBJ2-2; D gene uncertain. The CDR3 runs 15 residues. With 0 bases removed from V and 0 bases from J, the gap between germline ends came to 6 bases. Germline lookup yields CDR1 SGHRS and CDR2 YFSETQ. The CDR3 DNA follows: TGCGCCAGCAGCTTGGCGGACCCGAACACCGGGGAGCTGTTTTTT. Translating gives CASSLADPNTGELFF.

This clonotype came up a few times. The V gene is TRBV3-1, the J gene TRBJ1-5; D gene unclear. Trimming shortened V by 1 base and J by 0 bases, and 10 bases separated the two germline ends. The CDR3 covers 16 residues. Per the germline V gene, CDR1 is LGHDT and CDR2 is YNNKEL (reference sequence). The CDR3 region is CASSQGTTDSNQPQHF. In nucleotides, the CDR3 is TGTGCCAGCAGCCAAGGAACAACAGATAGCAATCAGCCCCAGCATTTT. Supplemented by reference TRBV3-1 and TRBJ1-5, the full variable domain reads DTAVSQTPKYLVTQMGNDKSIKCEQNLGHDTMYWYKQDSKKFLKIMFSYNNKELIINETVPNRFSPKSPDKAHLNLHINSLELGDSAVYFCASSQGTTDSNQPQHFGDGTRLSIL.

This clonotype appeared many times. The chain links TRBV7-9 to TRBJ2-3; no firm D call. V was clipped by 1 base and J by 6 bases, with 11 bases between them. Germline V gene sequence: CDR1 SEHNR, CDR2 FQNEAQ (reference sequence). The CDR3 is made up of 14 amino acids. The CDR3 coding sequence is TGTGCCAGCAGCTTAGGTGTGGCGTCGGATACGCAGTATTTT. It encodes CASSLGVASDTQYF.

This clonotype was seen ten or more times. The rearrangement joins TRBV6-5 to TRBJ1-4; 8 nucleotides align to TRBD1. Germline V gives CDR1 MNHEY, CDR2 SVGAGI. The CDR3 runs 12 residues. V lost 5 bases and J lost 8; bases outside the gene matches: 1. This CDR3 is CASSRTGEKLFF. The CDR3 DNA reads as TGTGCCAGCAGTCGGACAGGGGAAAAACTGTTTTTT.

The rearrangement links TRBV11-2 to TRBJ2-7, with D perhaps TRBD1 or TRBD2 (5 bases each). Germline CDR1 and CDR2: SGHAT and FQNNGV. This CDR3 is 12 amino acids long. Trimming pared 3 bases from V and 5 bases from J, leaving 8 bases between. The CDR3, as DNA: TGTGCCAGCAGCTTCAGGGACCACGAGCAGTACTTC. Translated: CASSFRDHEQYF.

This clonotype was recorded many times. The V call is TRBV5-1, the J call TRBJ2-3; 8 nucleotides match TRBD2. The CDR3 consists of 14 residues. Per the germline V gene, CDR1 is SGHRS and CDR2 is YFSETQ. Germline trimming cut 5 bases from V and 2 bases from J; bases unmatched to any gene: 4. CDR3: CASRSGGFTDTQYF. For the CDR3, the DNA is TGCGCCAGCAGGAGCGGGGGATTCACAGATACGCAGTATTTT.

The V and J genes are TRBV12-3 or TRBV12-4 and TRBJ2-3; a weak D match, TRBD1 (6 bases). This CDR3 region has 15 residues. V was clipped by 2 bases and J by 5 bases, with 14 bases between them. The CDR3 loop reads CASSLPGAGEDTQYF. The CDR3 nucleotides read TGTGCCAGCAGTTTACCCGGGGCAGGGGAAGATACGCAGTATTTT.

The table lists this clonotype with many counts. The chain joins TRBV20-1 to TRBJ2-1, with D possibly matching TRBD2 (6 bases). Germline V gives CDR1 DFQATT, CDR2 SNEGSKA (reference sequence). The CDR3 is 15 amino acids. V dropped 7 bases and J dropped 8 bases, with 24 bases sitting between them. CDR3 amino acids: CSVSRRRGPRDEQFF. The CDR3 coding sequence is TGCAGTGTGAGTCGGCGGCGGGGACCTAGGGATGAGCAGTTCTTC.

This clonotype was seen ten or more times. This sequence joins TRBV4-2 and TRBJ2-1; either TRBD1 or TRBD2 may fit D (5 bases each). The CDR3 loop spans 14 amino acids. From germline, CDR1 is LGHNA and CDR2 YNFKEQ. Trimming left V 0 bases short and J 9 bases short, with 12 bases between. The CDR3 bases are TGTGCCAGCAGCCAAGATGGGGGTCGTGGTGAGCAGTTCTTC. This translates into CASSQDGGRGEQFF.

This clonotype was detected only a few times. The V call is TRBV5-1, the J call TRBJ2-1, with 11 bases identical to TRBD2. With V trimmed by 2 bases and J by 3 bases, 7 bases remained unmatched. CDR3 length equals 17 residues. The V gene's germline CDR1 is SGHRS and CDR2 YFSETQ. CDR3 amino acids: CASSLETSGGHYNEQFF. CDR3 DNA sequence: TGCGCCAGCAGCTTAGAAACTAGCGGGGGTCACTACAATGAGCAGTTCTTC.

This clonotype was detected many times. This sequence joins TRBV20-1 and TRBJ2-5, with a possible D match to TRBD1 (5 bases). The V end was cut by 0 bases, the J end by 5 bases, with 10 bases between. Germline values: CDR1 DFQATT, CDR2 SNEGSKA (reference sequence). The CDR3 contains 13 residues. In DNA form, the CDR3 reads TGCAGTGCTAGAGAAGGAGCAGGGGAGACCCAGTACTTC. This gives the protein CSAREGAGETQYF.

This clonotype was detected ten times or more. The CDR3 is CASSQGFAGTEAFF. Here the CDR3 DNA reads TGCGCCAGCAGCCAGGGCTTCGCGGGCACTGAAGCTTTCTTT. The chain carries TRBV5-1 and TRBJ1-1; the D gene is possibly TRBD1 (5 bases). This CDR3 spans 14 amino acids. Germline CDR1 is SGHRS and CDR2 is YFSETQ. With 4 bases removed from V and 4 bases from J, the gap between germline ends came to 14 bases.

There are many counts of this clonotype. This rearrangement joins TRBV9 to TRBJ2-3; D remains unclear. The CDR3 contains 15 residues. V gave up 0 bases and J gave up 9 bases, with 17 bases separating them. From germline, CDR1 is SGDLS and CDR2 YYNGEE. CDR3 DNA: TGTGCCAGCAGCGTAGGAGCTGGAGATGGATTCACGCAGTATTTT. This codes for CASSVGAGDGFTQYF.

In this sample, this clonotype turned up many times. The chain couples TRBV5-1 to TRBJ1-1; 11 nucleotides align to TRBD1. CDR1 and CDR2 (germline): SGHRS, YFSETQ. Unmatched junction bases numbered 13, after V lost 6 bases and J lost 3 bases. This CDR3 is built from 17 residues. In nucleotides, the CDR3 is TGCGCCAGCAACCCTGGACAGGGGGCCCTATTCGACACTGAAGCTTTCTTT. Translated: CASNPGQGALFDTEAFF.

The chain has TRBV20-1 and TRBJ1-3; D uncertain. Germline V lookup: CDR1 DFQATT, CDR2 SNEGSKA (reference sequence). V was trimmed by 1 base and J by 0 bases, leaving 10 bases between them. This CDR3 has 15 amino acids. CDR3 nucleotide sequence: TGCAGTGCTAGAGGAAGGAGGAGCTCTGGAAACACCATATATTTT. Residues: CSARGRRSSGNTIYF.